The entry below describes one T cell receptor beta chain. Its antigen is not known. Germline-derived CDR1 and CDR2 are GTSNPN and SVGIG (reference sequence). The CDR3 loop spans 11 amino acids. V was pared by 2 bases and J by 10 bases, with 11 bases between. 60 Vbeta and 13 Jbeta primers were used in PCR. TCRdb's table, derived via immunoSEQ multiplex PCR, lists solely in-frame clones and lacks some. The table lists approximately 76,000 clones, under 85% of them singletons. The sample comes from a study of cytomegalovirus exposure and HLA in healthy donors. Overall study context: Early released data comprised 80 million to 100 million unique TCRs from HLA-typed donors.

Study results and limitations: At a 0.05 false discovery rate, a later analysis found 16,951 TCR beta sequences to be associated with HLA alleles. The study listed roughly 160 cytomegalovirus-associated TCR beta chains. Data from an earlier analysis indicated that most TCR beta V segments were productive either about 87% or about 30% of the time.

This clonotype was sampled from a middle-aged woman in good health and CMV-seropositive. The V gene is TRBV30, the J gene TRBJ1-2; D might be TRBD1 (5 bases). Sequenced input: PBMCs. The CDR3 nucleotides read TGTGCCTGGAGTCCTGGACAATCCTACACCTTC. Encoded protein: CAWSPGQSYTF.